Given below is one T cell receptor (beta chain) in context. Its antigen has not been determined. Base qualities are missing; no much larger clone stands one base away. V sheds 4 bases and J sheds 7 bases, leaving 10 bases between their ends. The germline V gene (reference sequence) yields MNHNY for CDR1 and SVGAGI for CDR2. Measured from the cysteine to the phenylalanine, the CDR3 is 13 residues long. Of the read, only the CDR3 DNA is kept; its 39 bases are in frame from base 1. The receptor library was made with the immunoSEQ multiplex PCR assay. The multiplex PCR relied on a mix of 60 forward primers for TCR Vbeta segments and 13 reverse primers for TCR Jbeta segments. The CDR3 region of rearranged TCR beta genes was amplified from genomic DNA with a multiplex PCR assay. The amplified TCR beta libraries were sequenced on the Illumina HiSeq System as 87-base-pair reads. The source study handled its data this way. In a later analysis, 80 million or so unique TCR beta chains were counted across the 666 repertoires, and approximately 11 million of these chains were shared by at least two donors. A nearest-neighbor algorithm error-corrected the raw reads and collapsed the reads into unique sequences, merging closely related sequences to remove PCR and sequencing errors. V, D and J gene segments were assigned by aligning CDR3 sequences to IMGT reference sequences. Each retained sequence needed at least a six-nucleotide match to both a V gene segment and a J gene segment. Rearrangements were called productive when the CDR3 lacked stop codons and stayed in frame with V and J; all others were non-productive. Following IMGT convention, CDR3 was defined as the stretch from the second conserved V-encoded cysteine to the conserved J-encoded phenylalanine. Sequences without an unambiguous match to a single V gene segment were excluded from the earlier analysis of 450 to 650 of the donors. In an earlier analysis of several hundred of the donors, V segments were called functional above 56.7% productive rearrangements and were called segregating when the between-donor standard deviation exceeded 5%. A statistical classification framework was built to diagnose cytomegalovirus status from the catalog of TCR beta chain sequences. V and J gene assignment, in a later analysis, came from comparing TCR nucleotide sequences with IMGT/GENE-DB human TR gene sequences. A later analysis assigned CDR3 sequences and most-parsimonious VDJ recombination scenarios with the TCRdist pipeline. A later analysis defined each TCR beta chain by its CDR3 amino acid sequence plus V-gene family, and excluded reads lacking a unique V-gene family. As a way to deal with suspected cross-contamination and a sequencing artifact, a later analysis dropped 592 nucleotide sequences that were highly shared and had low generation probability. In a later analysis, a clonal expansion index was calculated for each public chain from normalized within-repertoire ranks of inferred template counts. Generation probabilities in a later analysis came from a VDJ recombination model fitted to out-of-frame rearrangements, and those results were checked against IGoR. Hypergeometric tests were used in a later analysis to score TCR-TCR, TCR-HLA and TCR-CMV co-occurrence, with a repertoire-size bias correction applied to the TCR pairs. A later analysis estimated false discovery rates by permuting HLA or CMV assignments 20 times. In a later analysis, co-occurring TCRs were grouped using DBSCAN, and TCRdist sequence similarity was added for clustering within HLA-allele-positive subsets. Repertoires with fewer than 30,000 or more than 120,000 public chains, plus five repertoires with anomalous nucleotide sharing, were excluded from co-occurrence clustering. TCRdb carries this immuneACCESS record with in-frame sequences only. Its versions omit some clonotypes, under half of them owing to an unresolved V gene in the studies checked, with the rest unexplained. V and J calls and clone size are as listed in that table; D and trimming were resolved from the DNA. Across this sample there are around 120,000 clones, with 70% to 80% seen only once. Of the sample, over 1.5% falls within the top ten clones.

The record originates from a study of cytomegalovirus exposure and HLA in healthy donors (dated by TCRdb to about 2017). Turning to the overall study: In an earlier analysis of several hundred of the donors, approximately 260 Gb of sequence data and 117 million unique TCR beta sequences from 180 million or so T cells were reported. Across approximately 400 genotyped donors of the cohort, an average of roughly 250,000 unique TCR beta nucleotide sequences per donor were sequenced, and approximately 17% of those sequences were non-productive. HLA typing included class I and class II loci at four-digit resolution. A separate validation cohort of roughly 120 different subjects was used in addition to the 666-subject first cohort. In a later genetic analysis, genome-wide SNP genotypes for about 65% of the roughly 670 donors were used, and that subset was treated as a discovery cohort. An earlier analysis of roughly 600 of the donors used high-throughput TCR beta sequencing to judge whether each TCR beta V gene segment behaved as functional or pseudogenic. Among the roughly 400 genotyped donors, more than 70% belonged to the genetic ancestry cluster associated with self-reported Caucasian donors. The aim of the study was to test whether cataloging public T cell receptors could identify signatures of past pathogen exposure. To predict cytomegalovirus infection status, the study brought together high-throughput TCR immunosequencing, statistical association of individual TCRs with disease status, and machine learning. Using immunosequencing, the study profiled T cell repertoires from fewer than 700 subjects and related those repertoires to cytomegalovirus serostatus. Donor age, sex, ethnicity and CMV serostatus were collected together with the repertoire data. About 280 gigabases of sequencing data and approximately 85 million unique TCR sequences were included in an early release covering around 650 HLA-typed donors. A later analysis re-analyzed previously published TCR beta repertoires from roughly 630 donors and added high-resolution HLA genotyping to study TCR occurrence patterns. Every discovery cohort repertoire had been produced on one sequencing platform. Rather than using new phenotypic data, the later analysis identified candidate immune exposures from TCR beta sequences and from how often those sequences occurred across donors. Because of strong linkage in the cohort, roughly five DR-DQ haplotypes were treated as single units for association and clustering. The number of typed donors differed by locus: about 620-630 for A, B, C, DRB1 and DQB1; approximately 540 for DQA1; approximately 600 for DPA1; and approximately 450 for DPB1. What the authors observed across the whole study: According to a later analysis, most CMV-associated TCR beta chains appeared to be HLA-restricted, and the HLA associations seemed to be driven largely by CMV exposure. Strong co-occurrence of HLA alleles, especially DR and DQ, made assigning TCR associations to individual alleles difficult. The only immune exposure information available for the cohort was CMV serostatus. Three of the identified cytomegalovirus-associated TCR beta chains were confirmed in vitro to be specific for cytomegalovirus antigens. Correlated functional status among segregating V segments might be attributable to linkage disequilibrium, but an unknown experimental factor could not be ruled out. The study listed 170 or so TCR beta chains as associated with cytomegalovirus. In a later analysis, TCR association rates were found to vary across HLA loci, with the most associated TCRs seen for DRB1 alleles and the fewest for HLA-C alleles. A later analysis found that HLA-associated TCR beta chains were more clonally expanded and had lower generation probabilities than equally common non-associated chains. A later genetic analysis reported fewer N-insertions in productive TCRs among donors in an Asian-associated ancestry cluster than the roughly 620-donor mean. The classifier was reported to diagnose cytomegalovirus status with high specificity and sensitivity in both the original cohort and the validation cohort. In a later genetic analysis, a missense DCLRE1C variant was associated with V-gene and J-gene trimming of TCR beta chains, and the association was replicated in an independent cohort. The authors suggested that the approach could potentially be extended to other disease states and immunological phenotypes. A cluster of highly shared sequence variants was judged likely to be a technical artifact of the sequencing pipeline. Sequencing depth was assumed to be roughly uniform across donors in the presence/absence analyses, though that assumption may not hold. A further reported finding was that TCR beta sequences accurately predicted the HLA-A and HLA-B alleles for most subjects in the first cohort. In a later analysis, several top co-occurrence clusters were reported to appear linked to parvovirus B19, influenza, CMV and Epstein-Barr virus. Because some donors lacked HLA typing at each locus, the association tests relied only on the typed subset. Most TCR sequences were observed very rarely across donors, whereas some public TCRs were present in many individuals. Specific HLA alleles were associated with 15,000 to 20,000 TCR beta sequences at a false discovery rate of 0.05 in a later analysis. Because the 87-base-pair reads could not distinguish some IMGT-functional V segments, including TRBV6-2 and TRBV6-3, those segments were excluded. Only TCR beta chains were sequenced in this cohort, and the absence of alpha or paired-chain data limited detectable features. In an earlier analysis of 587 of the donors, most TCR beta V segments appeared in productive rearrangements about 87% or about 30% of the time, broadly matching IMGT annotations. The earlier analysis of some 560 of the donors excluded approximately 17 rarely observed V segments, including chromosome 9 orphons, because counts were too low.

The cohort was made up of several hundred healthy bone marrow donors. All cohort members were sampled while nominally healthy, although unrecorded immune exposures were likely present. The donor was CMV seronegative and belonged to the group of 320 or so seronegative cohort members. Every donor gave a peripheral blood sample, and the peripheral blood mononuclear cells from that sample were used for TCR beta sequencing. The Qiagen DNeasy Blood Extraction Kit was used to extract genomic DNA from the blood cell samples. The sample consisted of PBMCs. This receptor chain uses TRBV6-6 and TRBJ1-4; no D gene is confidently identified. The clonotype was recovered from a woman in her forties or fifties in good health and CMV-seronegative. The DNA reads TGTGCCAGCAGTTCTCGGGGAGGTGAAAAACTGTTTTTT. It specifies CASSSRGGEKLFF.